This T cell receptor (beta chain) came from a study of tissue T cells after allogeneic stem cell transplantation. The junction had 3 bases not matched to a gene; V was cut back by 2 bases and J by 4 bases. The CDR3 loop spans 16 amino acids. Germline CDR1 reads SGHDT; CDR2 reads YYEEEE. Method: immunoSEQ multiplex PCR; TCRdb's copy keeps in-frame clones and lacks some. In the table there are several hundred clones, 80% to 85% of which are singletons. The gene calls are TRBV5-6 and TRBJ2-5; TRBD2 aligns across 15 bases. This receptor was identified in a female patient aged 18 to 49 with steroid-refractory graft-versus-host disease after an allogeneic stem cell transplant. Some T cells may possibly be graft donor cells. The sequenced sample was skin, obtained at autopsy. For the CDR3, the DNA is TGTGCCAGCAGCTTTGGACTAGCGGGAGGGCTAGAGACCCAGTACTTC. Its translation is CASSFGLAGGLETQYF.